This T cell receptor beta chain was sequenced in a study of beta chain features in type 1 diabetes. This clone was picked up a small number of times. V lost 8 bases to trimming and J lost 1 base, with 8 bases between them. The germline gives CDR1 MDHEN, CDR2 SYDVKM. The CDR3 runs to 13 residues. The isolated RNA, all of it, was reverse transcribed, so expressed TCRB transcripts were what got sequenced. Produced via immunoSEQ multiplex PCR; TCRdb's table is partial and in-frame only. The table lists some 270,000 clones, approximately 8.1% of them singletons. This chain joins TRBV28 and TRBJ2-2; D unresolved. The sequenced material came from central memory CD4+ T cells from blood. The TCR sequence derives from a woman younger than 30 in good health. CDR3 bases: TGTGCCAGCGGACCGTTGAACACCGGGGAGCTGTTTTTT. Amino acids: CASGPLNTGELFF.